The 30 T cell receptor beta chains below come from one sample, sequenced in a study of Graves' ophthalmopathy and Graves' hyperthyroidism. RNA transcripts were the source from which TCR beta CDR3 regions were amplified. Second-round multiplex PCR followed a first-round RT-PCR using HTBI primers. A single record per CDR3 protein comes from TCRdb applying MiXCR to the multiplex PCR reads. In the table there are 500,000 to 600,000 distinct CDR3 sequences, 39% of which are singletons. The sample consisted of peripheral blood or thyroid tissue (not recorded which). Receptors originate from an adult man with Graves' hyperthyroidism.

The chain carries TRBV29-1 and TRBJ2-6, with 7 bases that match TRBD1. CDR1 and CDR2 (germline): SQVTM, ANQGSEA. The CDR3 has 14 amino acids. V was clipped by 8 bases and J by 3 bases; unmatched bases: 7. The CDR3 region has the DNA TGCAGCCACGACAGGGAACGTGGGGCCAACGTCCTGACTTTC. This translates into CSHDRERGANVLTF. The whole variable domain, remainder taken from reference TRBV29-1 and TRBJ2-6, is SAVISQKPSRDICQRGTSLTIQCQVDSQVTMMFWYRQQPGQSLTLIATANQGSEATYESGFVIDKFPISRPNLTFSTLTVSNMSPEDSSIYLCSHDRERGANVLTFGAGSRLTVL.

V usage is TRBV7-3 and J usage is TRBJ2-6, with D maybe TRBD1 (5 bases). The CDR3 consists of 15 residues. Germline V gene data show CDR1 as SGHTA and CDR2 as FQGTGA. The germline V and J ends were trimmed by 5 bases and 0 bases, with 8 bases remaining between them. The CDR3 nucleotides read TGTGCCAGCAGCCGCGGACACTCTGGGGCCAACGTCCTGACTTTC. Translated, it gives CASSRGHSGANVLTF.

This clonotype was counted only a few times. The rearrangement joins TRBV7-9 to TRBJ2-5, with D possibly TRBD1 on 7 matching bases. Germline V gene data show CDR1 as SEHNR and CDR2 as FQNEAQ (reference sequence). V was shortened by 5 bases and J by 5 bases, with 12 bases between the two germline ends. CDR3 length: 13 residues. The CDR3 loop reads CASSRGTEETQYF. The DNA for the CDR3 is TGTGCCAGCAGCCGGGGGACAGAGGAGACCCAGTACTTC.

For this clonotype: Likely a read error: the CDR3 ends without its conserved phenylalanine or tryptophan. The CDR3 DNA follows: TGTGCCAGCAGCTTAGGGGCGGGTGGATTCTACGAGCAGTACCTC. Translation: CASSLGAGGFYEQYL. The rearrangement links TRBV13 to TRBJ2-7, with D possibly being TRBD2 (5 bases). CDR1 is PRHDT, CDR2 FYEKMQ, per germline (reference sequence). V was trimmed by 0 bases and J by 3 bases, leaving 12 bases between them. The length of the CDR3 is 15 residues.

Comments on this clonotype: At one end the junction does not follow the germline gene, possibly because of a read error. The chain employs TRBV7-2 and TRBJ2-2; weak D call: TRBD2 (5 bases). The CDR3 is 15 residues long. Germline V lookup: CDR1 SGHTA, CDR2 FQGNSA. CDR3 amino acids: CASSPWEKGAGELFF. The CDR3 DNA sequence: TGCGCCAGCAGCCCGTGGGAGAAGGGAGCCGGGGAGCTGTTTTTT.

J is TRBJ2-2 and V is TRBV11-2; possible D gene TRBD1, 5 bases. This CDR3 has 10 residues. The germline V and J ends were trimmed by 7 bases and 15 bases, with 12 bases remaining between them. Germline CDR1 reads SGHAT; CDR2 reads FQNNGV. This CDR3 reads CASITGKVFF. As DNA, the CDR3 is TGTGCCAGCATCACAGGAAAGGTGTTTTTT.

The table lists this clonotype with a few counts. The chain recombines TRBV29-1 with TRBJ2-3; TRBD2 is a possible D gene (6 bases). The CDR3 length is 13 residues. Per germline, CDR1 SQVTM and CDR2 ANQGSEA. V was trimmed by 4 bases and J by 2 bases, leaving 10 bases between them. CDR3 coding DNA: TGCAGCGTTGGGCGGGACCTCACAGATACGCAGTATTTT. Translation: CSVGRDLTDTQYF.

Remarks on this clonotype: Being one base from a much bigger clone, this may be a read error. The chain links TRBV9 to TRBJ2-5; no clear D gene. Germline V gene lookup returns CDR1 SGDLS and CDR2 YYNGEE. The CDR3 totals 15 residues. The CDR3 nucleotides are TGTGCCAACAGCGTAGGAACCACGTCATTGGGGACCCAGTACTTC. It encodes CANSVGTTSLGTQYF.

Ten or more counts support this clonotype. J is TRBJ2-5 and V is TRBV7-2, with 8 bases that match TRBD2. The CDR3 sequence is 15 residues long. Per germline, CDR1 SGHTA and CDR2 FQGNSA. V dropped 4 bases and J dropped 5; count of bases not matched to a gene: 9. The CDR3 DNA sequence: TGTGCCAGCAGCTCCTCCCCGGGGGGGCCGGAGACCCAGTACTTC. This sequence encodes CASSSSPGGPETQYF.

At least ten counts were recorded for this clonotype. The rearrangement uses TRBV9 and TRBJ2-7; the D gene is possibly TRBD1 (6 bases). V was cut by 10 bases and J by 9 bases, with 32 bases left in between. Germline CDR1 and CDR2: SGDLS and YYNGEE. The CDR3 length is 16 residues. CDR3 amino acids: CAPNPTPEGVPHGQYF. The CDR3 DNA reads as TGTGCCCCCAATCCCACACCTGAGGGGGTTCCCCATGGGCAGTACTTC.

Of note for this clonotype: A much larger clonotype is one base distant, so this may be a read error. The V call is TRBV25-1, the J call TRBJ1-6; tentatively, D is TRBD1 (6 bases). CDR3 length: 15 amino acids. Germline V gene sequence: CDR1 MGHDK, CDR2 SYGVNS. The CDR3 reads CASSYFGQLDSPPHF. The CDR3 DNA sequence: TGTGCCAGCAGTTACTTTGGACAGCTTGATTCACCCCCCCACTTT.

This clonotype was counted at least ten times. The rearrangement uses TRBV20-1 and TRBJ1-2; D call uncertain. Trimming cost V 4 bases and J 0 bases, with 15 bases left between them. From germline, CDR1 is DFQATT and CDR2 SNEGSKA (reference sequence). The CDR3 is 15 residues long. CDR3 DNA sequence: TGCAGTGCTATAGCAGGATTACTAACTAACTATGGCTACACCTTC. Its translation: CSAIAGLLTNYGYTF.

This clonotype has just a few counts. V gene TRBV7-9 combines with J gene TRBJ2-7; tentatively, D is TRBD1 (6 bases). The CDR3 loop spans 15 amino acids. Germline CDR1 SEHNR, CDR2 FQNEAQ (reference sequence). V dropped 5 bases and J dropped 3 bases, with 17 bases sitting between them. CDR3 sequence (DNA): TGTGCCAGCAGCACAGGGATTCCCTTTAACTACGAGCAGTACTTC. This sequence encodes CASSTGIPFNYEQYF.

This clonotype was detected only a few times. This chain connects TRBV5-1 to TRBJ2-2, with 14 bases fitting TRBD2. Looked up from germline, CDR1 is SGHRS and CDR2 is YFSETQ. The CDR3 length is 18 residues. Losses at the gene ends were 4 bases for V and 0 bases for J; bases not matched to a gene: 5. The chain's CDR3 is CASSHRTSGGSNTGELFF. CDR3 nucleotides: TGCGCCAGCAGCCACCGGACTAGCGGGGGGTCGAACACCGGGGAGCTGTTTTTT.

The chain has TRBV27 and TRBJ1-1; unclear D gene. The CDR3 sequence is 16 residues long. Germline CDR1 and CDR2: MNHEY and SMNVEV (reference sequence). V lost 5 bases and J lost 1, with 17 bases in between. CDR3: CASSHKARVSNTEAFF. CDR3 sequence (DNA): TGTGCCAGCAGTCACAAGGCGAGGGTCTCGAACACTGAAGCTTTCTTT.

As DNA, the CDR3 is TGTGCCAGCAGCCCAAACCCCCTCGACCCAGGGGGGACTGAAGCTTTCTTT. It encodes CASSPNPLDPGGTEAFF. J is TRBJ1-1 and V is TRBV2; 7 positions match TRBD1. CDR1 and CDR2 from the germline V gene are SNHLY and FYNNEI. The V and J ends lost 6 bases and 5 bases, in that order; junction bases with no gene match: 18. This CDR3 is 17 amino acids long.

This clonotype was seen a handful of times. The gene calls are TRBV7-2 and TRBJ1-6; a possible D gene is TRBD1 (5 bases). CDR3 length equals 15 residues. V was shortened by 3 bases and J by 6 bases, with 12 bases between the two germline ends. The V gene's germline CDR1 is SGHTA and CDR2 FQGNSA. The CDR3 protein is CASSLNIGGNSPLHF. CDR3 DNA sequence: TGTGCCAGCAGCTTGAATATCGGGGGTAATTCACCCCTCCACTTT.

This clonotype was counted ten times or more. The rearrangement joins TRBV6-6 to TRBJ2-7; D is unclear. This CDR3 spans 11 amino acids. V lost 4 bases and J lost 10, with 11 bases in between. CDR1 and CDR2 (germline): MNHNY, SVGAGI (reference sequence). CDR3 sequence reads: CASSSASQQYF. The CDR3 DNA follows: TGTGCCAGCAGTTCGGCTTCTCAACAGTACTTC.

This clonotype was recorded many times. This rearrangement joins TRBV19 to TRBJ1-5, with 8 bases lining up with TRBD1. This CDR3 is 15 amino acids long. The V gene end was trimmed by 4 bases and the J gene end by 2 bases; junction bases not matched to a gene: 4. CDR1 and CDR2 (germline): LNHDA, SQIVND (reference sequence). As DNA, the CDR3 is TGTGCCAGTAGTAAACAGGGGGGAGGCAATCAGCCCCAGCATTTT. Translated, it gives CASSKQGGGNQPQHF. The whole variable domain, filled in from reference TRBV19 and TRBJ1-5, reads DGGITQSPKYLFRKEGQNVTLSCEQNLNHDAMYWYRQDPGQGLRLIYYSQIVNDFQKGDIAEGYSVSREKKESFPLTVTSAQKNPTAFYLCASSKQGGGNQPQHFGDGTRLSIL.

The rearrangement links TRBV11-1 to TRBJ2-5; D is ambiguous. CDR3 length equals 14 residues. CDR1 is SGHAT and CDR2 is FQDESV in the germline V gene (reference sequence). V was shortened by 2 bases and J by 2 bases, with 9 bases between the two germline ends. The CDR3 here is CASSLSTYQETQYF. CDR3 in DNA: TGTGCCAGCAGCTTAAGTACATATCAAGAGACCCAGTACTTC.

This clonotype appeared many times. The chain recombines TRBV11-2 with TRBJ1-2, with TRBD1 matching over 9 bases. Germline values: CDR1 SGHAT, CDR2 FQNNGV. This CDR3 comprises 15 residues. After removal of 3 bases from V and 6 bases from J, the junction contained 8 bases not matched to a gene. CDR3 residues: CASSLGRQGVDGYTF. The CDR3 DNA follows: TGTGCCAGCAGCTTGGGCAGACAGGGGGTGGATGGCTACACCTTC.

This clonotype was counted between two and nine times. This sequence joins TRBV27 and TRBJ1-5; TRBD1 matches 9 bases. V gave up 6 bases and J gave up 5 bases; unmatched junction bases: 5. Germline values: CDR1 MNHEY, CDR2 SMNVEV (reference sequence). The CDR3 sequence is 14 residues long. The CDR3 loop is CASSSGQGYQPQHF. The CDR3 bases are TGTGCCAGCAGCTCGGGACAGGGTTATCAGCCCCAGCATTTT.

The CDR3 reads CASSYRPSDRFTGNTIYF. CDR3 DNA sequence: TGTGCCAGCAGTTATCGTCCCTCGGACAGATTTACTGGAAACACCATATATTTT. The J gene is TRBJ1-3, the V gene TRBV6-9, with D maybe TRBD1 (6 bases). V was shortened by 2 bases and J by 2 bases, with 19 bases between the two germline ends. Germline V gene lookup returns CDR1 MNHGY and CDR2 SVAAGI. The CDR3 contains 18 residues.

Turning to this clonotype: This clone may be a read error of a much larger clone one base away. The chain carries TRBV7-3 and TRBJ2-7; D not resolved. Looked up from germline, CDR1 is SGHTA and CDR2 is FQGTGA. There are 13 residues in the CDR3. The CDR3 sequence: CASSLPFSYKQYF. The DNA for the CDR3 is TGTGCCAGCAGCCTTCCCTTTTCCTACAAGCAGTACTTC.

In its sample, this clonotype was seen many times. The V call is TRBV2, the J call TRBJ2-5, with D perhaps given as TRBD1 or TRBD2 (5 bases each). This CDR3 has 15 residues. The V gene lost 7 bases and the J gene lost 4 bases, with 19 bases spanning the gap. Germline V gives CDR1 SNHLY, CDR2 FYNNEI. For the CDR3, the DNA is TGTGCCAGCAACCCGGGACGCCGGTTCCCAGAGACCCAGTACTTC. Encoded protein: CASNPGRRFPETQYF.

The rearrangement links TRBV7-3 to TRBJ2-2, with a weak D call TRBD2 (7 bases). The CDR3 totals 15 residues. Germline CDR1 SGHTA, CDR2 FQGTGA. The V and J ends lost 8 bases and 3 bases respectively, with 16 bases between them. CDR3 nucleotide sequence: TGTGCCAGCGGACGTGGGGGGGCCGACACCGGGGAGCTGTTTTTT. This gives the protein CASGRGGADTGELFF.

This chain links TRBV9 with TRBJ2-7; D gene ambiguous. The V gene's germline CDR1 is SGDLS and CDR2 YYNGEE. The CDR3 contains 15 residues. The germline V and J ends were trimmed by 0 bases and 7 bases, with 17 bases remaining between them. CDR3 sequence reads: CASSVDGESYNEQYF. CDR3 coding DNA: TGTGCCAGCAGCGTAGATGGGGAATCCTACAATGAGCAGTACTTC.

This clonotype was seen repeatedly, ten times or more. The rearrangement links TRBV7-9 to TRBJ2-5, with 8 bases identical to TRBD2. The CDR3 has 11 residues. The germline V gene has CDR1 SEHNR and CDR2 FQNEAQ (reference sequence). V shed 10 bases, J shed 7 bases, and the junction held 5 bases outside the gene matches. For the CDR3, the DNA is TGTGCCACCGAGCGGGGGCGGACCCAGTACTTC. Amino acids: CATERGRTQYF.

The rearrangement joins TRBV7-2 to TRBJ1-2; D is unclear. Trimming shortened V by 6 bases and J by 2 bases, and 19 bases separated the two germline ends. CDR3 length: 16 amino acids. Germline V lookup: CDR1 SGHTA, CDR2 FQGNSA. CDR3 nucleotide sequence: TGTGCCAGCAGACCCATAGCGGGCAGGTCAAACTATGGCTACACCTTC. Its translation is CASRPIAGRSNYGYTF. Full variable domain (remainder filled in from reference TRBV7-2 and TRBJ1-2): GAGVSQSPSNKVTEKGKDVELRCDPISGHTALYWYRQSLGQGLEFLIYFQGNSAPDKSGLPSDRFSAERTGGSVSTLTIQRTQQEDSAVYLCASRPIAGRSNYGYTFGSGTRLTVV.

Worth noting for this clonotype: A much larger clone sits a single nucleotide away, making a read error possible. The chain couples TRBV20-1 to TRBJ2-7; 7 nucleotides align to TRBD2. Trimming took 6 bases from V and 2 from J; bases not matched to a gene: 13. Per germline, CDR1 DFQATT and CDR2 SNEGSKA (reference sequence). The CDR3 loop spans 15 amino acids. CDR3 coding DNA: TGCAGTGCCCTAGGACTAGTGGGGGGAGCCTACGAGCAGTACTTC. Translating it yields CSALGLVGGAYEQYF.